The sequence of this TCR beta chain was determined in a study of Ad26.COV2.S vaccination and SARS-CoV-2 variants. About the study: Intramuscular Ad26.COV2.S at 5x10^10 or 1x10^11 viral particles.

This clone showed up just a few times. The antigen is not known. Clones were sequenced by immunoSEQ multiplex PCR, and TCRdb holds only the in-frame ones, with some missing. The table shows some 340,000 clones, with about 85% occurring only once. As for treatment: 15 to 20 received Ad26.COV2.S at low or high dose, single or two shots; about 5 received placebo; per-sample allocation not given. Collection of samples fell on day 63 after the first vaccine or placebo injection. Donation was by an adult aged 18-55 years who was in Boston. The CDR3 is made up of 18 amino acids. V trimming: 1 base; J trimming: 6 bases; junction bases outside the gene matches: 9. The germline CDR1 and CDR2 sequences are MGHRA and YSYEKL. Study-level findings and limits: Following vaccination, spike-specific CD8+ and CD4+ T cell responses reportedly exhibited substantial breadth. There was a possibility that the TCR breadth and depth analyses underestimated total T cell responses.

This clonotype was obtained from a person between 18 and 65 years old who received the Ad26.COV2.S COVID-19 vaccine or a placebo. This chain connects TRBV4-1 to TRBJ1-6; 10 bases are a match to TRBD1. The sample was peripheral blood, taken in a trial of Ad26.COV2.S vaccine versus placebo. For the CDR3, the DNA is TGCGCCAGCAGCCAAGTCTGGGACAGGGGACTAGCTAATTCACCCCTCCACTTT. Protein sequence: CASSQVWDRGLANSPLHF.